One sample yielded the 10 T cell receptor beta chains listed below, sequenced in a study of CD8 T cells in ankylosing spondylitis. These receptors have no identified antigens. Via MiXCR, TCRdb re-called the 5' RACE reads, giving one row per CDR3 protein. The sample contains hundreds of thousands of distinct CDR3 sequences, around 11% of which appear only once. Findings and caveats of the study: A motif in TCR beta, a set of eight highly homologous variants, appeared characteristic of ankylosing spondylitis blood.

The specimen was blood, either unsorted or a sorted T cell fraction (not recorded which). The receptors originated from a male donor with ankylosing spondylitis.

This clonotype was picked up a small number of times. The gene calls are TRBV5-1 and TRBJ2-1; 7 bases align to TRBD1. From germline, CDR1 is SGHRS and CDR2 YFSETQ. The trim removed 4 bases at V and 0 bases at J, leaving 10 bases unmatched. There are 17 residues in the CDR3. CDR3 nucleotide sequence: TGCGCCAGCAGCCGGGACAGCCTCTTGAGCTCCTACAATGAGCAGTTCTTC. This sequence encodes CASSRDSLLSSYNEQFF.

This clonotype showed up just a few times. The rearrangement uses TRBV29-1 and TRBJ1-1; D remains ambiguous. Germline loops: CDR1 SQVTM, CDR2 ANQGSEA. The length of the CDR3 is 12 residues. Trimming took off 7 bases at V and 4 bases at J, with 13 bases between the two ends. The CDR3 spells CSALAWGTEAFF. The CDR3 nucleotides read TGCAGCGCCCTAGCCTGGGGCACTGAAGCTTTCTTT.

This clonotype appeared a few times. V is TRBV6-2 or TRBV6-3 and J is TRBJ2-1, with D perhaps TRBD2 (5 bases). There are 15 residues in the CDR3. Germline CDR1 and CDR2: MNHEY and SVGEGT. Trimming pared 7 bases from V and 6 bases from J, leaving 19 bases between. CDR3 residues: CASNSGSNTRNEQFF. Here the CDR3 DNA reads TGTGCCAGCAACTCGGGAAGTAACACACGCAATGAGCAGTTCTTC.

This clonotype was counted only a few times. The V and J genes are TRBV4-2 and TRBJ2-3; D gene unclear. Between the trimmed V and J ends, which lost 1 base and 5 bases, there was a span of 7 bases. This CDR3 is 13 amino acids long. In germline, CDR1 is LGHNA, CDR2 YNFKEQ. In DNA, the CDR3 is TGTGCCAGCAGCCAAGGACCAGAAGATACGCAGTATTTT. This encodes CASSQGPEDTQYF.

The J gene is TRBJ2-5, the V gene TRBV7-2, with 12 bases fitting TRBD1. CDR3 length equals 15 residues. Germline V gene data show CDR1 as SGHTA and CDR2 as FQGNSA. V was clipped by 3 bases and J by 4 bases; unmatched bases: 3. The CDR3 loop is CASSFGTGGPETQYF. Here the CDR3 DNA reads TGTGCCAGCAGCTTCGGGACAGGGGGCCCAGAGACCCAGTACTTC.

The chain couples TRBV18 to TRBJ2-7, with TRBD1 identical over 8 bases. Germline V lookup: CDR1 KGHSH, CDR2 LQKENI. The CDR3 loop spans 14 amino acids. The DNA for the CDR3 is TGTGCCAGCTCACCCCGAGAGGGACAGGCGTTTTACGAGGTC. This translates into CASSPREGQAFYEV.

The V gene is TRBV27, the J gene TRBJ2-1, with 12 bases lining up with TRBD2. Germline loops: CDR1 MNHEY, CDR2 SMNVEV (reference sequence). V lost 7 bases and J lost 15; bases outside the gene matches: 13. This CDR3 contains 14 residues. The CDR3 nucleotides read TGTGCCAGCACCGACCTAGCGGGGGGGTCCGTAACGTTCTTC. It encodes CASTDLAGGSVTFF.

This clonotype was seen ten or more times. This chain uses TRBV29-1 with TRBJ2-5; 9 bases line up with TRBD2. V shed 0 bases and J 4 bases; nucleotides not matched to a gene: 3. The CDR3 is 14 amino acids. Germline CDR1 SQVTM, CDR2 ANQGSEA. The chain's CDR3 is CSVEDSGSGETQYF. The CDR3 DNA sequence: TGCAGCGTTGAAGATAGCGGGAGCGGAGAGACCCAGTACTTC.

This chain connects TRBV7-9 to TRBJ2-4, with D perhaps assigned TRBD1 or TRBD2 (5 bases each). Deletions cut 6 bases from V and 7 bases from J, with 19 bases between. Per the germline V gene, CDR1 is SEHNR and CDR2 is FQNEAQ (reference sequence). This CDR3 has 15 amino acids. CDR3 DNA sequence: TGTGCCAGCAGTCCCCGACGGCCGGGGCTCAACATTCAGTACTTC. Its protein is CASSPRRPGLNIQYF.

This sequence joins TRBV5-1 and TRBJ2-2, with 9 bases matching TRBD1. J gave up 6 bases and V 0 bases, and 9 bases lay outside the gene matches. From germline, CDR1 is SGHRS and CDR2 YFSETQ. The CDR3 is 17 amino acids. CDR3 DNA sequence: TGCGCCAGCAGCTTGGCTGGGACAGGGAGGCATCCCGGGGAGCTGTTTTTT. Protein sequence: CASSLAGTGRHPGELFF. Supplemented by reference TRBV5-1 and TRBJ2-2, the full variable domain reads KAGVTQTPRYLIKTRGQQVTLSCSPISGHRSVSWYQQTPGQGLQFLFEYFSETQRNKGNFPGRFSGRQFSNSRSEMNVSTLELGDSALYLCASSLAGTGRHPGELFFGEGSRLTVL.